This TCR beta chain came from a study of shared clonotypes between healthy human individuals. At the level of the study: Aged between 18 and 49, the donors were a couple of women and three men.

The method was immunoSEQ multiplex PCR; TCRdb's version includes in-frame clones alone and lacks a portion of them. In the table there are 2 million to 3 million clones, 93% of which are singletons. The CDR3 covers 16 residues. The V gene's germline CDR1 is ENHRY and CDR2 SYGVKD. The ends lost 6 bases at V and 6 bases at J; junction bases unmatched: 12. Source material: naive CD4+ T cells from PBMCs. Subset indicated: CD45RA+ positively selected. The TCR comes from a man aged 18 to 35 in good health. Some clones in this sample may be carry-over from other donors' samples. V is TRBV10-3 and J is TRBJ2-1; 9 bases are shared with TRBD2. The CDR3 is CAIRPSGGRAGNEQFF. CDR3 nucleotide sequence: TGTGCCATCAGACCGTCGGGCGGGAGGGCCGGCAATGAGCAGTTCTTC.